Presented here are 9 T cell receptor beta chains from one specimen sequenced in a study of blood T cell repertoires in COVID-19. Clones were sequenced by immunoSEQ multiplex PCR, and TCRdb holds only the in-frame ones, with some missing. The sample lists about 75,000 clones; 88% were seen once. The specimen was peripheral blood. The receptors were gathered from a human donor in a cohort sampled during active COVID-19.

This chain connects TRBV28 to TRBJ1-1, with no clear D. V shed 5 bases and J shed 5 bases, with 15 bases lying between them. Germline assignment: CDR1 MDHEN and CDR2 SYDVKM. This CDR3 has 14 residues. The CDR3 nucleotides are TGTGCCAGCAGTCCCTCCGGGTTTTGGACTGAAGCTTTCTTT. It is translated as CASSPSGFWTEAFF.

V is TRBV7-8 and J is TRBJ2-2, with 7 bases lining up with TRBD2. Germline-derived CDR1 and CDR2 are SGHVS and FQNEAQ. Germline trimming cut 6 bases from V and 4 bases from J; bases unmatched to any gene: 2. CDR3 length equals 13 residues. This CDR3 is CASRGEGTGELFF. CDR3 nucleotide sequence: TGTGCCAGCAGAGGGGAGGGCACCGGGGAGCTGTTTTTT.

The chain has TRBV6-6 and TRBJ2-3; TRBD2 agrees at 8 bases. After removal of 6 bases from V and 0 bases from J, the junction contained 8 bases not matched to a gene. Germline V CDR1 and CDR2: MNHNY, SVGAGI (reference sequence). CDR3 length: 16 amino acids. CDR3 region: CASRDPSGPSTDTQYF. The CDR3 region has the DNA TGTGCCAGCAGAGACCCTAGCGGGCCAAGCACAGATACGCAGTATTTT.

V usage is TRBV5-6 and J usage is TRBJ1-4; 10 nucleotides align to TRBD1. From germline, CDR1 is SGHDT and CDR2 YYEEEE. V lost 4 bases, J lost 8 bases, and 5 bases stayed unmatched. The length of the CDR3 is 14 residues. In DNA form, the CDR3 reads TGTGCCAGCAGCCTGGGACAGGGGAGGGAAAAACTGTTTTTT. This encodes CASSLGQGREKLFF.

V is TRBV19 and J is TRBJ2-7, with D tentatively TRBD2 (6 bases). This CDR3 has 14 amino acids. Trimming left V 3 bases short and J 6 bases short, with 15 bases between. Germline assignment: CDR1 LNHDA and CDR2 SQIVND (reference sequence). As DNA, the CDR3 is TGTGCCAGTAGTATGTCCACCGGGACTGCCGAGCAGTACTTC. Translating gives CASSMSTGTAEQYF. Complete variable domain (other parts from reference TRBV19 and TRBJ2-7): DGGITQSPKYLFRKEGQNVTLSCEQNLNHDAMYWYRQDPGQGLRLIYYSQIVNDFQKGDIAEGYSVSREKKESFPLTVTSAQKNPTAFYLCASSMSTGTAEQYFGPGTRLTVT.

The chain uses TRBV6-4 and TRBJ1-1; 8 positions agree with TRBD1. The germline CDR1 and CDR2 sequences are MRHNA and SNTAGT. The CDR3 length is 14 residues. Unmatched junction bases numbered 2, after V lost 4 bases and J lost 1 base. CDR3: CASSVDRGNTEAFF. As DNA, the CDR3 is TGTGCCAGCAGTGTAGACAGGGGGAACACTGAAGCTTTCTTT.

This clone was picked up one time. The genes are TRBV7-3 and TRBJ1-6; perhaps TRBD1 as D (5 bases). Trimming took 5 bases from V and 5 from J, leaving 10 bases between them. This CDR3 comprises 14 residues. The germline V gene has CDR1 SGHTA and CDR2 FQGTGA. The CDR3 loop reads CASSAQGNNSPLHF. The CDR3 coding sequence is TGTGCCAGCAGCGCTCAGGGAAATAATTCACCCCTCCACTTT.

The chain has TRBV20-1 and TRBJ1-3; 8 nucleotides agree with TRBD1. This CDR3 has 19 amino acids. Germline assignment: CDR1 DFQATT and CDR2 SNEGSKA (reference sequence). The V segment lost 3 bases and the J segment 7 bases; nucleotides outside the gene matches: 23. This chain's CDR3 is CSASRQGASGRWVRNTIYF. The CDR3 DNA is TGCAGTGCTAGTCGCCAGGGGGCTTCTGGAAGATGGGTTCGTAACACCATATATTTT.

The CDR3 reads CSVMGQMNTEAFF. The CDR3 DNA reads as TGCAGCGTAATGGGACAGATGAACACTGAAGCTTTCTTT. The chain employs TRBV29-1 and TRBJ1-1; TRBD1 matches at 7 bases. CDR3 length: 13 amino acids. Trimming removed 6 bases from V and 0 bases from J; junction bases left unmatched: 4. Germline CDR1 is SQVTM and CDR2 is ANQGSEA.